The clone carrying this T cell receptor (beta chain) was picked up many times. Primers targeting TRAV and TRBV primed first-strand cDNA, covering alpha and beta chains. A roughly 19-cycle PCR with a constant-region primer and V-primer adapter amplified TCRs. TCRdb called the reads again in MiXCR, with one record for every CDR3 protein. The sample includes approximately 100,000 distinct CDR3 sequences, around 21% of them seen just once. This sample was taken from a study of low-dose radiotherapy and immunotherapy resistance in tumors. This CDR3 comprises 16 residues. Germline V CDR1 and CDR2: SGHRS, YFSETQ. Trimming left V 0 bases short and J 6 bases short, with 19 bases between. Time point of the sample: after trial treatment. The treatment denotes: LDRT plus nivolumab, ipilimumab, low-dose cyclophosphamide and aspirin (RACIN trial). Each donor was administered nivolumab, ipilimumab, aspirin, low-dose cyclophosphamide and low-dose radiotherapy.

The receptor was derived from a male donor with prostate cancer. The chain is built from TRBV5-1 and TRBJ2-7; D tentatively reads TRBD1 or TRBD2 (5 bases each). The sample was PBMCs, taken after low-dose radiotherapy plus immunotherapy. The CDR3 loop reads CASSLGNRDPRGEQYF. Written as DNA, the CDR3 is TGCGCCAGCAGCTTGGGTAACCGGGACCCCCGGGGCGAGCAGTACTTC.